The present entry profiles one TCR beta chain with its context. Its cognate antigen is unknown. At one of its ends the junction is not consistent with the germline gene, which may arise from a read error. This entry comes from a study of shared clonotypes between healthy human individuals. Study-wide results and caveats: The donor pool, a small one, limited the genetic and exposure-history diversity represented. Sampling used blood alone; tissue repertoires probably differ.

The CDR3 runs to 18 residues. The germline V gene encodes CDR1 MGHRA and CDR2 YSYEKL. Terminally differentiated effector memory CD45RA+ cells were left out of the naive CD8 fraction, which was CD45RO-negative and positively selected for CCR7. Clones were read by immunoSEQ multiplex PCR, and TCRdb kept only the in-frame ones, dropping some. The data show around 2,000,000 clones, approximately 94% seen once. The origin of this receptor is a man aged 18-30 years in good health. The chain couples TRBV4-1 to TRBJ1-4, with D tentatively TRBD1 (5 bases). Sequencing input: naive CD8+ T cells sorted from blood. The CDR3 protein is CASSEDEGTITGYEKLFF. The CDR3 region has the DNA TGCGCCAGCAGCGAAGATGAGGGGACGATAACGGGGTATGAAAAACTGTTTTTT.